Presented here are 14 T cell receptor beta chains from one specimen sequenced in a study of beta chain features in type 1 diabetes. TCRB transcripts that were expressed got sequenced, as all of the isolated RNA had been reverse transcribed. The repertoire was sequenced with immunoSEQ multiplex PCR; TCRdb's copy has only in-frame clones and lacks some. The table includes about 150,000 clones, about 8.1% detected once. The sample was central memory CD4+ T cells from blood. The receptors shown here come from a man between 18 and 35 years old in good health.

CDR3 nucleotide sequence: TGTGCCAGCAGCTTAGGGCAGGGTACCGGGGAGCTGTTTTTT. Translated, it gives CASSLGQGTGELFF. The chain has TRBV7-8 and TRBJ2-2, with TRBD1 as a possible D gene (5 bases). Germline values: CDR1 SGHVS, CDR2 FQNEAQ. With 1 base removed from V and 5 bases from J, the gap between germline ends came to 8 bases. This CDR3 is 14 amino acids long.

This clone was seen only a few times. The chain uses TRBV29-1 and TRBJ1-5; 8 bases fit TRBD1. The CDR3 length is 13 residues. V shed 4 bases, J shed 6 bases, and the junction held 5 bases outside the gene matches. CDR1 and CDR2 (germline): SQVTM, ANQGSEA. In DNA, the CDR3 is TGCAGCGTTGTGACAGGGGTGGGTCAGCCCCAGCATTTT. This gives the protein CSVVTGVGQPQHF.

A few counts support this clone. The gene calls are TRBV9 and TRBJ2-2; tentatively, D is TRBD2 (5 bases). The CDR3 loop spans 16 amino acids. Germline V gene data show CDR1 as SGDLS and CDR2 as YYNGEE. Trimming removed 4 bases from V and 8 bases from J, with 21 bases in between. CDR3 DNA: TGTGCCAGCAGCCCGACGGCGGGCGCGCGAGATGGGGAGCTGTTTTTT. This gives the protein CASSPTAGARDGELFF.

This clone occurred a few times. The genes are TRBV6-5 and TRBJ1-2; D remains unclear. Trimming shortened V by 0 bases and J by 8 bases, and 16 bases separated the two germline ends. The CDR3 extends over 15 amino acids. The V gene's germline CDR1 is MNHEY and CDR2 SVGAGI. CDR3: CASSYSGSGEEGYTF. The CDR3 DNA sequence: TGTGCCAGCAGTTACTCGGGCAGCGGAGAAGAAGGCTACACCTTC.

This clone has just a few counts. The V gene is TRBV10-3, the J gene TRBJ1-2; 9 positions match TRBD1. Germline CDR1 is ENHRY and CDR2 is SYGVKD. The CDR3 extends over 15 amino acids. Trimming took 2 bases from V and 8 from J; bases not matched to a gene: 9. CDR3 region: CAISEMDRGGQGYTF. In nucleotides, the CDR3 is TGTGCCATCAGTGAGATGGACAGGGGAGGGCAGGGCTACACCTTC.

The chain carries TRBV18 and TRBJ2-1, with 9 positions matching TRBD1. The germline V gene encodes CDR1 KGHSH and CDR2 LQKENI. Losses at the gene ends were 4 bases for V and 6 bases for J; bases not matched to a gene: 4. The CDR3 covers 14 residues. The CDR3 is CASSQGQGLNEQFF. CDR3 DNA sequence: TGTGCCAGCTCACAGGGACAGGGCCTCAATGAGCAGTTCTTC.

This chain connects TRBV6-1 to TRBJ1-6; D call uncertain. The V end was cut by 6 bases, the J end by 7 bases, with 4 bases between. The CDR3 contains 11 residues. Germline CDR1 MNHNS, CDR2 SASEGT. CDR3 amino acids: CASSLNSPLHF. The DNA of the CDR3 is TGTGCCAGCAGCCTCAATTCACCCCTCCACTTT.

This clone was found many times. This chain links TRBV19 with TRBJ1-1; a possible D gene is TRBD1 (5 bases). The CDR3 is 13 residues long. V lost 5 bases to trimming and J lost 5 bases, with 12 bases between them. The germline V gene encodes CDR1 LNHDA and CDR2 SQIVND (reference sequence). Here the CDR3 DNA reads TGTGCCAGTAGTTCCCGGGGGGTGACTGAAGCTTTCTTT. This gives the protein CASSSRGVTEAFF. Full variable domain (remainder filled in from reference TRBV19 and TRBJ1-1): DGGITQSPKYLFRKEGQNVTLSCEQNLNHDAMYWYRQDPGQGLRLIYYSQIVNDFQKGDIAEGYSVSREKKESFPLTVTSAQKNPTAFYLCASSSRGVTEAFFGQGTRLTVV.

This sequence joins TRBV7-9 and TRBJ2-7; a possible D gene is TRBD2 (5 bases). Trimming stripped 1 base from V and 4 bases from J, with 14 bases between. Per the germline V gene, CDR1 is SEHNR and CDR2 is FQNEAQ (reference sequence). The CDR3 consists of 15 residues. The chain's CDR3 is CASSLGGLLRYEQYF. CDR3 DNA sequence: TGTGCCAGCAGCTTAGGCGGGCTTTTGAGGTACGAGCAGTACTTC.

This clone was recorded a few times. The chain links TRBV7-2 to TRBJ1-1; weak D call: TRBD1 (6 bases). CDR3 length: 13 residues. Germline CDR1 and CDR2: SGHTA and FQGNSA. V dropped 1 base and J dropped 7 bases, with 10 bases sitting between them. The CDR3 loop is CASSLGMTGEAFF. For the CDR3, the DNA is TGTGCCAGCAGCTTAGGGATGACAGGTGAAGCTTTCTTT.

This clone was observed a few times. This sequence joins TRBV14 and TRBJ2-7; the match to TRBD2 covers 9 bases. Germline V gene data show CDR1 as SGHDN and CDR2 as FVKESK. J lost 6 bases, V lost 2 bases, and 5 bases had no gene match. This CDR3 has 14 residues. This chain's CDR3 is CASSQLTSGSEQYF. As DNA, the CDR3 is TGTGCCAGCAGCCAATTGACTAGCGGCTCCGAGCAGTACTTC. Full variable domain (remainder filled in from reference TRBV14 and TRBJ2-7): EAGVTQFPSHSVIEKGQTVTLRCDPISGHDNLYWYRRVMGKEIKFLLHFVKESKQDESGMPNNRFLAERTGGTYSTLKVQPAELEDSGVYFCASSQLTSGSEQYFGPGTRLTVT.

This clone was picked up a small number of times. The rearrangement joins TRBV7-2 to TRBJ2-3; D is perhaps TRBD2 (6 bases). Germline CDR1 reads SGHTA; CDR2 reads FQGNSA. V was clipped by 5 bases and J by 5 bases, with 11 bases between them. CDR3 size: 13 residues. In nucleotides, the CDR3 is TGTGCCAGCAGCGCCGCGGGGATAGATACGCAGTATTTT. Protein: CASSAAGIDTQYF. Full variable domain (remainder filled in from reference TRBV7-2 and TRBJ2-3): GAGVSQSPSNKVTEKGKDVELRCDPISGHTALYWYRQSLGQGLEFLIYFQGNSAPDKSGLPSDRFSAERTGGSVSTLTIQRTQQEDSAVYLCASSAAGIDTQYFGPGTRLTVL.

Here the CDR3 DNA reads TGTGCCAGCTCACCAACGAGGGATGAAAAACTGTTTTTT. It specifies CASSPTRDEKLFF. The chain uses TRBV18 and TRBJ1-4, with D unclear. CDR3 length: 13 amino acids. The ends were cut back, 2 bases at V and 6 bases at J, with 7 bases in the middle. Looked up from germline, CDR1 is KGHSH and CDR2 is LQKENI.

This rearrangement joins TRBV27 to TRBJ2-7; D may be TRBD1 (6 bases). In germline, CDR1 is MNHEY, CDR2 SMNVEV (reference sequence). This CDR3 contains 14 residues. Trimming cost V 5 bases and J 0 bases, with 11 bases left between them. CDR3: CASSLTGTSYEQYF. The CDR3 DNA follows: TGTGCCAGCAGTCTCACAGGGACCTCCTACGAGCAGTACTTC.